The clone carrying this T cell receptor beta chain was observed a few times. Antigen specificity is unknown. The sample belongs to a study of T cells after yellow fever vaccination. Study-wide background: Fractions low in cell number were prepared with SMART-Seq v4 Ultra Low Input. Findings of the study overall: Booster sampling recovered most clones from primary vaccination (less than 97% CD4, around 90% CD8). Peak timing came faster in the weaker secondary response, day 5 versus 15.

TCRdb reprocessed the 5' RACE reads with MiXCR, giving one entry per CDR3 protein. Here the sample spans hundreds of thousands of distinct CDR3 sequences, roughly 5.2% being singletons. Germline V gene data show CDR1 as KGHSH and CDR2 as LQKENI. The CDR3 is 14 amino acids. The ends were cut back, 6 bases at V and 4 bases at J, with 13 bases in the middle. Sequencing was performed on CD4+ T cells sorted from PBMCs, taken on the day of the yellow fever booster vaccination. The chain couples TRBV18 to TRBJ2-1; possibly TRBD1 for D (5 bases). The receptor was isolated from a man aged 18 to 30 who received the YFV17D yellow fever vaccine. In DNA, the CDR3 is TGTGCCAGCTCTCGTACTCAGGGTTACAATGAGCAGTTCTTC. Encoded protein: CASSRTQGYNEQFF. Full variable domain (remainder filled in from reference TRBV18 and TRBJ2-1): NAGVMQNPRHLVRRRGQEARLRCSPMKGHSHVYWYRQLPEEGLKFMVYLQKENIIDESGMPKERFSAEFPKEGPSILRIQQVVRGDSAAYFCASSRTQGYNEQFFGPGTRLTVL.